This T cell receptor (beta chain) was recorded in a study of naive and memory T cell subsets. Two oligonucleotides, mixed equimolar, formed the beta constant-region primer covering TRBC1 and TRBC2. Ligated cDNA was amplified by four rounds of PCR with nested alpha and beta constant-region primers and SP2. TCRdb re-analysed the UMI-ligation and nested PCR reads in MiXCR, keeping a single row per CDR3 protein. The table has 120,000 to 150,000 distinct CDR3 sequences, under 25% seen once; the top ten hold around 0.11%. About this clonotype itself: The antigen is undetermined.

Points from the study as a whole: Naive repertoires, especially CD8, held a few larger clonotypes, possibly memory cells re-expressing CD45RA.

Germline values: CDR1 ENHRY, CDR2 SYGVKD. This CDR3 comprises 13 residues. Trimming took off 2 bases at V and 1 base at J, with 5 bases between the two ends. The sequence derives from a human donor in good health. The specimen was naive CD4+ T cells from blood. The chain combines TRBV10-3 with TRBJ1-1; no clear D gene. The CDR3 DNA follows: TGTGCCATCAGTGAGCTTCCGAACACTGAAGCTTTCTTT. Residues: CAISELPNTEAFF.